A single TCR beta chain is shown here with its context. The method was immunoSEQ multiplex PCR; TCRdb's version includes in-frame clones alone and lacks a portion of them. Of roughly 200,000 clones in the sample, about 85% were seen once. This sample stems from a study of blood T cell repertoires in COVID-19. CDR3 length equals 12 residues. Trimming removed 4 bases from V and 8 bases from J, with 11 bases in between. Germline loops: CDR1 LGHDT, CDR2 YNNKEL (reference sequence). The TCR originated in a woman older than 75 with COVID-19, enrolled during active disease. The material sequenced was peripheral blood. The rearrangement uses TRBV3-1 (or the pseudogene TRBV3-2) and TRBJ1-1, with D possibly TRBD1 on 6 matching bases. CDR3 sequence: CASSRGRGEAFF. In DNA, the CDR3 is TGTGCCAGCAGCCGAGGCAGGGGAGAAGCTTTCTTT.